The present T cell receptor (beta chain) was sequenced within a study of shared clonotypes between healthy human individuals (dated by TCRdb to between 2020 and 2021). Looking at the study overall: A few men and two women, aged 18 to 49 years, made up the cohort. Per donor, leukapheresis produced somewhere between about 0.9 and 9 billion PBMCs. The study deeply sequenced blood TCR repertoires of several healthy adults to estimate repertoire size and the extent of clonotype sharing between individuals. Per donor, three plates each were used for CD4 naive and CD4 memory, two for CD8 naive, and one for CD8 memory. Libraries were prepared and TCR repertoires were sequenced by different laboratories using diverse techniques, in order to increase sequencing depth and limit assay-specific biases. The paper as a whole reports these results and caveats: Roughly 5.2% of naive CD4, 3% to 3.5% of naive CD8, about 2.5% of memory CD4, and over 0.35% of memory CD8 clonotypes were shared across several donors. Sampling was restricted to blood, and TCR repertoires in tissues likely differ from the TCR repertoires found in blood. Clonotypes shared by all four sorted-subset donors showed higher generation probabilities than non-shared clonotypes. The small number of donors limited the genetic and exposure-history diversity represented. Naive subsets generally had larger estimated clonotype richness than memory subsets did. Rarefaction of sorted-subset datasets indicated incomplete sequencing despite the large sequencing depth. Based on pairwise subsampling, the degree of clonotype sharing among donors was expected to be affected by sequencing depth.

The donors were healthy, HIV-negative adults with no recently reported acute infections or vaccinations. All donors were Caucasian adults living in Nashville, Tennessee, USA. CD4+ T cells were enriched by magnetic negative selection; naive cells were then positively selected on CD45RA, and the negative fraction formed the memory subset. After blood collection by leukapheresis, PBMCs were isolated using Ficoll-Histopaque density gradient centrifugation and then cryopreserved in the vapor phase of liquid nitrogen. Analytical flow cytometry was used to check the purity and quantity of each magnetically sorted T cell population. Genomic DNA was isolated from every sorted fraction and measured by UV absorbance on a Nanodrop 2000c. About this clone itself: No cognate antigen has been identified for it. No base quality information exists; no much larger clone differs at one position.

Including the terminal cysteine and phenylalanine, the CDR3 comprises 14 residues. The retained sequence is limited to the CDR3, 42 bases, with the frame set at the first base. CDR1 MDHEN and CDR2 SYDVKM were looked up in the germline V gene. V gives up 6 bases and J gives up 0 bases, and the segment between their germline ends measures 12 bases. Using the deep immunoSEQ assay, multiplex PCR amplified TCR CDR3 regions from genomic DNA. Extracted genomic DNA from each cell subset was spread evenly across all wells of several immunoSEQ 96-well plates, with each plate serving as a replicate. For sorted subsets, approximately 200 ng of genomic DNA, equivalent to 25,000 to 35,000 T cell genomes, went into each replicate PCR. Purified libraries were measured with a Qubit 3.0 fluorometer, size-checked on a Bioanalyzer 2100, and measured again with the KAPA Library Quantification kit. Each immunoSEQ 96-well plate was sequenced on its own single-read 150-cycle Illumina NextSeq 550 flow cell. Concerning the study's data processing: The immunoSEQ output contained only junctional sequences without quality scores, so filtering could not match that applied to full-length reads. To assign V/J genes and CDR3, sequences were annotated using PyIR, a Python wrapper for IgBLAST v1.9, with IMGT germline references. Reads were removed for weak V/J assignments (E-value above 1e-6), missing CDR3, stop codons, out-of-frame junctions, or ambiguous translated residues. V3J clonotypes were defined as sequences sharing the same inferred V gene, J gene, and CDR3 amino acid sequence. Percentage overlap between repertoires was computed as shared unique clonotypes divided by the size of the smaller repertoire. Richness of each repertoire was evaluated using RTK rarefaction, the Chao1 estimator, and Recon v2.1 estimates of unobserved clonotypes. Generation probabilities were computed with OLGA for all TCRbeta clonotypes obtained by the gDNA method from several donors. The source is immuneACCESS, and TCRdb retained only in-frame sequences with V and J called. Part of the clones is not carried over; for the studies checked, unresolved V genes explain less than half of this, and the remainder is unexplained. V and J calls and clone size come straight from that table; D and trimming were deduced from the DNA. Within this sample are about 2.4 million clones, with under 95% of them counted one time only. About 0.39% of the sample belongs to the ten largest clones.

This TCR came from a man younger than 30 in good health. Some clones in this sample may be carry-over from other donors' samples. Input material: naive CD4+ T cells from PBMCs. Reading the label with the study, this specimen's cell subset or site is: CD45RA+ positively selected. The rearranged segments are TRBV28 and TRBJ2-7, and possibly TRBD1, on 5 matching bases. The CDR3 protein is CASRVTGASYEQYF. The base sequence is TGTGCCAGCAGGGTAACAGGTGCCTCCTACGAGCAGTACTTC.